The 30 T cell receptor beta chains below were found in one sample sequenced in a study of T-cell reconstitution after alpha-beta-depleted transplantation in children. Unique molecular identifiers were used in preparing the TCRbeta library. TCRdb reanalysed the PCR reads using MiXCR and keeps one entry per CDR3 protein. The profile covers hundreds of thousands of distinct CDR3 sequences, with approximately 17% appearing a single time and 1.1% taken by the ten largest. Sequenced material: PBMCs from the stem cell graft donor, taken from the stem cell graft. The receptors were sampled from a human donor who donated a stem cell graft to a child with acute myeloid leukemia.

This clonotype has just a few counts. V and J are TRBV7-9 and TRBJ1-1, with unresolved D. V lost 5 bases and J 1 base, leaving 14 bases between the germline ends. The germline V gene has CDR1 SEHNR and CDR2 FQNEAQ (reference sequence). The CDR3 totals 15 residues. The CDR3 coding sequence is TGTGCCAGCAGCACCGACGGAACGGGGAACACTGAAGCTTTCTTT. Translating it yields CASSTDGTGNTEAFF.

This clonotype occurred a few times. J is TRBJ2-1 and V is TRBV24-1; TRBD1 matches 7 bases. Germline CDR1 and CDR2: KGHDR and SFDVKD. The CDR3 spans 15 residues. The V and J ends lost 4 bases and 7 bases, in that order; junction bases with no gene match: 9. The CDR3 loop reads CATSEPGQLWNEQFF. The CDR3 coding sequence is TGTGCCACCAGTGAACCGGGACAGCTCTGGAATGAGCAGTTCTTC.

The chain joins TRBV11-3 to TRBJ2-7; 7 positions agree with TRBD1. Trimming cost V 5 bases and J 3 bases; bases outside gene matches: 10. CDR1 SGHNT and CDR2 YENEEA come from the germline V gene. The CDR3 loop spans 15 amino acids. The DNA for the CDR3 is TGTGCCAGCAGCCAGACAGGGTATATGGACTACGAGCAGTACTTC. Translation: CASSQTGYMDYEQYF.

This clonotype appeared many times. Written as DNA, the CDR3 is TGTGCCAGCAGCCCGCGGACAGTAAGAAATAATTCACCCCTCCACTTT. Amino acids: CASSPRTVRNNSPLHF. The chain recombines TRBV7-2 with TRBJ1-6, with a tentative D call TRBD1 (6 bases). The ends were cut back, 5 bases at V and 5 bases at J, with 16 bases in the middle. The CDR3 loop spans 16 amino acids. CDR1 SGHTA and CDR2 FQGNSA come from the germline V gene.

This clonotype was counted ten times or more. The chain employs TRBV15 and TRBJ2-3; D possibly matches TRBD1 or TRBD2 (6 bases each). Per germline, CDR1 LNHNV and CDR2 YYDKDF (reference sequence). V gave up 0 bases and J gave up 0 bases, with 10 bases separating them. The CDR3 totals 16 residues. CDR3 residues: CATSREGGSSTDTQYF. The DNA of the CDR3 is TGTGCCACCAGCAGAGAGGGGGGCAGTAGCACAGATACGCAGTATTTT.

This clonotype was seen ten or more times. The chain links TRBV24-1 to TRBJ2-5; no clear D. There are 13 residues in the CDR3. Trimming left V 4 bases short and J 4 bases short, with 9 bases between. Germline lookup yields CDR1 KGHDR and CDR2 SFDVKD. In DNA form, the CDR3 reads TGTGCCACCAGTGAACCGAACCGAGAGACCCAGTACTTC. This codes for CATSEPNRETQYF.

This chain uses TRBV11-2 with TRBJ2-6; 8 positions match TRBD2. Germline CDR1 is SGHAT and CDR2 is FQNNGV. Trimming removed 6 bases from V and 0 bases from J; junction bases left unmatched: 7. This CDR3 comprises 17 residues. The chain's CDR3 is CASRSIAGSSGANVLTF. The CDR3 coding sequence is TGTGCCAGCAGATCGATAGCGGGGAGCTCTGGGGCCAACGTCCTGACTTTC.

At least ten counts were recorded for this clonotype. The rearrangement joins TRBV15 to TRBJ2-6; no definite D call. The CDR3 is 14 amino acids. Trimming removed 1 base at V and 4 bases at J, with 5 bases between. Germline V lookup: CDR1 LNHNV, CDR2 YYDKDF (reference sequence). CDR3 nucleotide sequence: TGTGCCACCAGCAGAGCAAGGGGGGCCAACGTCCTGACTTTC. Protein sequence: CATSRARGANVLTF.

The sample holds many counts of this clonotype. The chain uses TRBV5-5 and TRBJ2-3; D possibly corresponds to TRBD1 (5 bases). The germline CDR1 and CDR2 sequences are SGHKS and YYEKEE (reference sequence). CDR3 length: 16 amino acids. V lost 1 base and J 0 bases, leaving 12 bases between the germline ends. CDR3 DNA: TGTGCCAGCAGCTTGCTTTTGACAGCTAGCACAGATACGCAGTATTTT. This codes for CASSLLLTASTDTQYF.

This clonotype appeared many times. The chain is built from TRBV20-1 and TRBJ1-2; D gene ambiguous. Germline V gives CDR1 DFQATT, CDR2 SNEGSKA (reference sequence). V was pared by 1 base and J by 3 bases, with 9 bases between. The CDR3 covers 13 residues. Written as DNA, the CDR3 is TGCAGTGCTAGAGTTGACGGCGACTATGGCTACACCTTC. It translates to CSARVDGDYGYTF.

For the CDR3, the DNA is TGTGCCAGCAGTTCGGGACAGAGATCCTCGGAGACCCAGTACTTC. This codes for CASSSGQRSSETQYF. This chain uses TRBV6-5 with TRBJ2-5; 7 nucleotides line up with TRBD1. This CDR3 is 15 amino acids long. After removal of 4 bases from V and 5 bases from J, the junction contained 10 bases not matched to a gene. CDR1 is MNHEY, CDR2 SVGAGI, per germline.

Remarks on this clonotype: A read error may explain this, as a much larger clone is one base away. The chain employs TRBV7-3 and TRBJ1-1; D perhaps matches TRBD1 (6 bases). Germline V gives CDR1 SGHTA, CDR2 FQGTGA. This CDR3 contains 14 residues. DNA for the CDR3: TGTGCCAGCAGCGTATCAGGGGCGAGTACTGACGCTTTCTTT. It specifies CASSVSGASTDAFF. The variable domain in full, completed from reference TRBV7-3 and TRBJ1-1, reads GAGVSQTPSNKVTEKGKYVELRCDPISGHTALYWYRQSLGQGPEFLIYFQGTGAADDSGLPNDRFFAVRPEGSVSTLKIQRTERGDSAVYLCASSVSGASTDAFFGQGTRLTVV.

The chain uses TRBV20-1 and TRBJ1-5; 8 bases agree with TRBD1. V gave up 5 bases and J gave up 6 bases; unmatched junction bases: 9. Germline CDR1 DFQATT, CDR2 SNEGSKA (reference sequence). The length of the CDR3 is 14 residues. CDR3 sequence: CSAQPGGLGQPQHF. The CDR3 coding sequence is TGCAGTGCTCAACCAGGGGGCTTAGGTCAGCCCCAGCATTTT.

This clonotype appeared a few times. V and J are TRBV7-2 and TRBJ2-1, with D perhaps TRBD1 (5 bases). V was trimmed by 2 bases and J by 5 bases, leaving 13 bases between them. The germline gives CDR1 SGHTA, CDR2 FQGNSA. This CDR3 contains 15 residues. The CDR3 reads CASSLHRKGNNEQFF. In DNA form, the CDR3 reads TGTGCCAGCAGCTTACATCGGAAGGGGAACAATGAGCAGTTCTTC.

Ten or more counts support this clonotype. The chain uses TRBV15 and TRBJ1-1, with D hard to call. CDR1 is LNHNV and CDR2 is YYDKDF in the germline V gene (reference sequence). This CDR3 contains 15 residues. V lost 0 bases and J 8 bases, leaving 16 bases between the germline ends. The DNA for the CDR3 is TGTGCCACCAGCAGAGATGGCAGCGGCGTCGGGGAAGCTTTCTTT. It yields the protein CATSRDGSGVGEAFF.

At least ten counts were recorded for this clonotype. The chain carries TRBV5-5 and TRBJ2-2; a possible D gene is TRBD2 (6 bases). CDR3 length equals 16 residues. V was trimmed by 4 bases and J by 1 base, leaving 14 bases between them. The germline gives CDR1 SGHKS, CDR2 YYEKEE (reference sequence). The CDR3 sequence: CASSLLSGQNTGELFF. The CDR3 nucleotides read TGTGCCAGCAGCCTGCTTAGCGGCCAGAACACCGGGGAGCTGTTTTTT.

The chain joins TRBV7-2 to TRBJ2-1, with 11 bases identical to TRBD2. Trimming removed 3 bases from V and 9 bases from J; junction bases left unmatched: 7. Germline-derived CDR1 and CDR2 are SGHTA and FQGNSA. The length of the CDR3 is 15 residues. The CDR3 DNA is TGTGCCAGCAGCTTTGTTAGCGGGGGGGCCAGTGAGCAGTTCTTC. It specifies CASSFVSGGASEQFF.

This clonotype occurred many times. As DNA, the CDR3 is TGTGCCAGCAGCTTCCGAGCGGGGGGGCGCGATGAGCAGTTCTTC. Its protein is CASSFRAGGRDEQFF. This chain links TRBV7-2 with TRBJ2-1, with TRBD2 matching over 10 bases. The V and J ends lost 3 bases and 8 bases, in that order; junction bases with no gene match: 7. Per germline, CDR1 SGHTA and CDR2 FQGNSA. CDR3 length: 15 residues.

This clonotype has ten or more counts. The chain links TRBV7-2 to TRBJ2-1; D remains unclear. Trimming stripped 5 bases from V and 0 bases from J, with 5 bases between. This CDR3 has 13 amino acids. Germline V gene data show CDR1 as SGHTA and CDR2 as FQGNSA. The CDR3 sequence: CASSSSSYNEQFF. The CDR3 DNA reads TGTGCCAGCAGCAGTAGCTCCTACAATGAGCAGTTCTTC.

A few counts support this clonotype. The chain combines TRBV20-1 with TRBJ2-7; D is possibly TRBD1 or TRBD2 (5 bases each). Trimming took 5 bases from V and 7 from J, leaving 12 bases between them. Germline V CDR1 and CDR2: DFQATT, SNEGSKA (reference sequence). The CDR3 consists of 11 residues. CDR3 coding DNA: TGCAGTGCTTCCGAGGGGTGGGAGCAGTACGTC. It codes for CSASEGWEQYV.

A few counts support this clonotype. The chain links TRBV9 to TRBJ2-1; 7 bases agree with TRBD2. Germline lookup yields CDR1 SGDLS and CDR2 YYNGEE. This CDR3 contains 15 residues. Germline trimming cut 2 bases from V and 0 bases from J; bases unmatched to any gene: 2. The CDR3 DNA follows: TGTGCCAGCAGCGTGGCGGGAGACTCCTACAATGAGCAGTTCTTC. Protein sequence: CASSVAGDSYNEQFF.

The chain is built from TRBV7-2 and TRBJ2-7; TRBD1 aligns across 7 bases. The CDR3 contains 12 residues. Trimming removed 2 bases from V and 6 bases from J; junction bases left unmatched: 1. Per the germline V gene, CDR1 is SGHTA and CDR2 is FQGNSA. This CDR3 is CASSLYRGEQYF. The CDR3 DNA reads TGTGCCAGCAGCTTATACAGGGGCGAGCAGTACTTC.

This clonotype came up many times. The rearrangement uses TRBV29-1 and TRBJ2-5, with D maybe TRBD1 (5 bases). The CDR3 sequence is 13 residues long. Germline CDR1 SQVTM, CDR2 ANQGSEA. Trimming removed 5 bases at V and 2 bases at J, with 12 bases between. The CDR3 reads CSVSTAPQETQYF. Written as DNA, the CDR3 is TGCAGCGTTTCGACAGCGCCACAAGAGACCCAGTACTTC.

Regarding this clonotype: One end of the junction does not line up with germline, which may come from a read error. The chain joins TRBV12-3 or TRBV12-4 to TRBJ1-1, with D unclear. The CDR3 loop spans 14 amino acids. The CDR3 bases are TGTGCCAGCACCTCGTTGGGCGCGAACACTGACGCTTTCTTT. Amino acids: CASTSLGANTDAFF.

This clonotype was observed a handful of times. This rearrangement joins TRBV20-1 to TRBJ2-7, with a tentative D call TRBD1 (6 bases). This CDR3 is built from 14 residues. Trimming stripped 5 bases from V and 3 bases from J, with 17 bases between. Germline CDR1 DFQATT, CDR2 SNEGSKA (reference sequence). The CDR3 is CSAGGRVQNYEQYF. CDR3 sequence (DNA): TGCAGTGCTGGGGGCCGCGTGCAAAACTACGAGCAGTACTTC.

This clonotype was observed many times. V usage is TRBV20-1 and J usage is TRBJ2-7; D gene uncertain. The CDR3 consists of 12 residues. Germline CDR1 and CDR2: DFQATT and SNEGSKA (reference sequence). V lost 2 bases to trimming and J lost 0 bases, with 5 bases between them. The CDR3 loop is CSARLNSYEQYF. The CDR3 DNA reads TGCAGTGCTAGACTCAACTCCTACGAGCAGTACTTC.

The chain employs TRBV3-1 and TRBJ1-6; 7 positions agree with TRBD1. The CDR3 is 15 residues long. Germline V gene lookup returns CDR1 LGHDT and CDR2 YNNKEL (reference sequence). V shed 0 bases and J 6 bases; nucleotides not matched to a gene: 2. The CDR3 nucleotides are TGTGCCAGCAGCCAAGAATGGGACAGTAATTCACCCCTCCACTTT. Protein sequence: CASSQEWDSNSPLHF.

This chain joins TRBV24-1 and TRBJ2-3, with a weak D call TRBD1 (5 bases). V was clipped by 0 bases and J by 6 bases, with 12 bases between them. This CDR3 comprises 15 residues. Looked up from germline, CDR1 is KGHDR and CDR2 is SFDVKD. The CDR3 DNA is TGTGCCACCAGTGATTTGGCGACAGAAAAGGATACGCAGTATTTT. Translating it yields CATSDLATEKDTQYF.

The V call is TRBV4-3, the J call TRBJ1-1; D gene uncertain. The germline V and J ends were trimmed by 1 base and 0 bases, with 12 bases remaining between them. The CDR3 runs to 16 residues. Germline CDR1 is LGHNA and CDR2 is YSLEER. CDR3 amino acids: CASSQGVAGMNTEAFF. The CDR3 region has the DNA TGCGCCAGCAGCCAAGGAGTGGCAGGTATGAACACTGAAGCTTTCTTT.

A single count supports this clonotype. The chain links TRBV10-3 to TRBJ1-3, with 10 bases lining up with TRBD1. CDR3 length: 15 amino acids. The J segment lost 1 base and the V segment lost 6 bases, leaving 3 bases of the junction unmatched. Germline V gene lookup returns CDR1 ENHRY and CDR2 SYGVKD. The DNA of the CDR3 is TGTGCCATCAGCCCGGGACAGGGGTCTGGAAACACCATATATTTT. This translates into CAISPGQGSGNTIYF.